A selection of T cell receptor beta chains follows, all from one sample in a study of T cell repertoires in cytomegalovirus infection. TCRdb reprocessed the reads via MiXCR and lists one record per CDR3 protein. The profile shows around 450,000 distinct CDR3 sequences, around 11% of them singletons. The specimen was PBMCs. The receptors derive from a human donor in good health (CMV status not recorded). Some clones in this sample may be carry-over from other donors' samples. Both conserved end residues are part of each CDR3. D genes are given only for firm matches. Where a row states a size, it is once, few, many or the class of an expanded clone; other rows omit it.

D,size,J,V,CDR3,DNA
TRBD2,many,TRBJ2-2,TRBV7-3,CARPGLADDTGELFF,TGTGCCAGACCGGGACTAGCGGATGACACCGGGGAGCTGTTTTTT
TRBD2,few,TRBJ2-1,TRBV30,CAWSPRSLAGGSEQFF,TGTGCCTGGAGTCCCCGCTCGCTAGCGGGAGGGAGTGAGCAGTTCTTC
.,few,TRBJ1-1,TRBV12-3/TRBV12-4,CASSFPGVEAFF,TGTGCCAGCAGTTTTCCAGGGGTTGAAGCTTTCTTT
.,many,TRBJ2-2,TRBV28,CASSNNRRYTGELFF,TGTGCCAGCAGTAACAACAGGCGCTACACCGGGGAGCTGTTTTTT
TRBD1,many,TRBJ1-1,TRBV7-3,CASSTGTGDTEAFF,TGTGCCAGCAGCACTGGGACAGGGGACACTGAAGCTTTCTTT
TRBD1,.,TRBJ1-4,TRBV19,CASSGGQPDRKEKLFF,TGTGCCAGTAGTGGGGGACAGCCGGACCGTAAAGAAAAACTGTTTTTT
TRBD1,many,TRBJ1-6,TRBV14,CASSPYGTGTNSPLHF,TGTGCCAGCAGCCCCTACGGGACAGGGACCAATTCACCCCTCCACTTT
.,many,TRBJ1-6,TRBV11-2,CASSLGRTAHSPLHF,TGTGCCAGCAGCTTAGGTCGGACGGCACATTCACCCCTCCACTTT
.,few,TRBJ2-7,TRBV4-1,CASSQDSRVYEQYF,TGCGCCAGCAGCCAAGATAGCAGGGTCTACGAGCAGTACTTC
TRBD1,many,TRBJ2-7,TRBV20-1,CSARDRLGQSSYEQYF,TGCAGTGCTAGAGATAGGTTGGGACAGAGCTCCTACGAGCAGTACTTC
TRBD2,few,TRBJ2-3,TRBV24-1,CATSEASGGTDTQYF,TGTGCCACCAGTGAGGCTAGCGGGGGCACAGATACGCAGTATTTT
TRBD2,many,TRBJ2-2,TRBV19,CASSVLAGDNTGELFF,TGTGCCAGTAGTGTTCTAGCGGGGGACAACACCGGGGAGCTGTTTTTT
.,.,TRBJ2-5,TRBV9,CASSRQGGIGETQYF,TGTGCCAGCAGCCGACAGGGAGGAATTGGGGAGACCCAGTACTTC
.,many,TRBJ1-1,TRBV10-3,CAISGSQGNTEAFF,TGTGCCATCAGTGGTAGCCAGGGGAACACTGAAGCTTTCTTT
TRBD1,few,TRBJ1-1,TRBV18,CASSPAIRQGMSTEAFF,TGTGCCAGCTCACCAGCTATCAGACAGGGAATGAGCACTGAAGCTTTCTTT
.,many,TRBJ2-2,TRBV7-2,CASSSLSVTGELFF,TGTGCCAGCAGCTCCCTTAGCGTCACCGGGGAGCTGTTTTTT
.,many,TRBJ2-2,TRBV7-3,CASSFGKNTGELFF,TGTGCCAGCAGCTTCGGGAAGAACACCGGGGAGCTGTTTTTT
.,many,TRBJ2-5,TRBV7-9,CASSHGKLYQETQYF,TGTGCCAGCAGCCACGGAAAATTGTACCAAGAGACCCAGTACTTC
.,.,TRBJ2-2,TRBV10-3,CAITRQADTGELFF,TGTGCCATTACCAGACAGGCCGACACCGGGGAGCTGTTTTTT
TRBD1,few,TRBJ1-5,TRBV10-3,CATVQGADQPQHF,TGTGCCACCGTACAGGGGGCAGACCAGCCCCAGCATTTT
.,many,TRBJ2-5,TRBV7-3,CASSPGGPKGETQYF,TGTGCCAGCAGTCCCGGGGGTCCTAAAGGGGAGACCCAGTACTTC
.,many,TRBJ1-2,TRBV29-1,CSVTRSGNYGYTF,TGCAGCGTTACTCGATCCGGGAACTATGGCTACACCTTC
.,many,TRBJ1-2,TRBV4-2,CASSQMGEGQTNGYTF,TGTGCCAGCAGCCAAATGGGGGAGGGCCAGACTAATGGCTACACCTTC